This entry is about one T cell receptor (beta chain). The target antigen is unknown. This record comes from a study of shared clonotypes between healthy human individuals. Turning to the study itself: The cohort had two women and a few men, ages 18 to 49.

Regarding the study as a whole: Non-shared clonotypes were found to have lower generation probabilities than the clonotypes that were shared by all four of the sorted-subset donors. The naive CD4 repertoires of a handful of donors were compared, and roughly 5% of clonotypes were shared.

In replicate PCRs of sorted subsets, roughly 200 ng DNA, approximately 28,000 T cell genomes, was used. Assay: immunoSEQ multiplex PCR; the TCRdb copy retains only in-frame clones and omits some. This sample has a few million clones; over 90% occur once, and the top ten carry around 0.4%. The sequenced sample was naive CD4+ T cells from PBMCs. Subset reported: CD45RA+ positively selected. The clonotype originates from a man between 18 and 35 years old in good health. Some clones in this sample may be carry-over from other donors' samples.

CDR3 residues: CASLSTGTPSEQYF. The CDR3 DNA is TGTGCCAGTCTCTCAACGGGGACGCCTAGCGAGCAGTACTTC. V is TRBV28 and J is TRBJ2-7, with D tentatively TRBD1 or TRBD2 (5 bases each). CDR3 size: 14 residues. Germline CDR1 and CDR2: MDHEN and SYDVKM. Trimming took 9 bases from V and 6 from J, leaving 21 bases between them.